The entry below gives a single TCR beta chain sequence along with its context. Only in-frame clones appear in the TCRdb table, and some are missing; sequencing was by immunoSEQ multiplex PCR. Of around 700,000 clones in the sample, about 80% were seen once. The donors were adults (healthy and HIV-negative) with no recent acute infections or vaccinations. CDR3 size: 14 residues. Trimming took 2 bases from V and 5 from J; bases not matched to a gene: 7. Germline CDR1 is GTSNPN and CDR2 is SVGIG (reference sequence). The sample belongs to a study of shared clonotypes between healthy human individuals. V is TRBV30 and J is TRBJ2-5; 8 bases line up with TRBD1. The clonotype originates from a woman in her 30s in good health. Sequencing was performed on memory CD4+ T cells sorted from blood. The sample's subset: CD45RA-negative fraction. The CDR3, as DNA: TGTGCCTGGAGTCCCCGGACAGGGAGGGAGACCCAGTACTTC. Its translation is CAWSPRTGRETQYF. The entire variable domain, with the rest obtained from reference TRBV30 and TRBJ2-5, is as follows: SQTIHQWPATLVQPVGSPLSLECTVEGTSNPNLYWYRQAAGRGLQLLFYSVGIGQISSEVPQNLSASRPQDRQFILSSKKLLLSDSGFYLCAWSPRTGRETQYFGPGTRLLVL.